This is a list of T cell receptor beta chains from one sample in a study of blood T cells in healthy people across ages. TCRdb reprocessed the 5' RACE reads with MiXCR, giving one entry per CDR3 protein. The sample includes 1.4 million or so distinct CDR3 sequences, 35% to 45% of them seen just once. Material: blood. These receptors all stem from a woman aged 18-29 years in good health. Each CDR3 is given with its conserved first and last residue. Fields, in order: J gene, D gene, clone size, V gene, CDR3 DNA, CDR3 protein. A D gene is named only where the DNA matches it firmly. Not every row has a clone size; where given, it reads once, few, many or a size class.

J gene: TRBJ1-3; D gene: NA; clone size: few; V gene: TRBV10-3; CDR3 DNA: TGTGCCATCAGTGAGTCGAATCCGGGTTCTGGAAACACCATATATTTT; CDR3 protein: CAISESNPGSGNTIYF
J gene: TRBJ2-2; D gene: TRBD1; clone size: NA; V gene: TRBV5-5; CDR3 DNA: TGTGCCAGCAGCATCCGGGACAGGGATATTCGGACCGGGGAGCTGTTTTTT; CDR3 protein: CASSIRDRDIRTGELFF
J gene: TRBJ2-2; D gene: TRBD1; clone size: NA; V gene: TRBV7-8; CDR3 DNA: TGTGCCGAAGAGAGGGACAGTAACACCGGGGAGCTGTTTTTT; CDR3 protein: CAEERDSNTGELFF
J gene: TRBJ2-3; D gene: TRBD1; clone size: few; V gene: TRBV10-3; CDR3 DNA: TGTGCCATCAGTGAGGTGGGACAGTGGGATACGCAGTATTTT; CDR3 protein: CAISEVGQWDTQYF
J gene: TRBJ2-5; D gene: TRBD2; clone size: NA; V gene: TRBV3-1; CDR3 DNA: TGTGCCAGCAGCCATGCTAGCGGGGGGGCCTTTGGCAATGAGCAGTACTTC; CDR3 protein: CASSHASGGAFGNEQYF
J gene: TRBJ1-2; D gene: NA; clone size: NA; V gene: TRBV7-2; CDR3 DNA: TGTGCCAGCAGCCGCGGGCAGAGGACAAACTATGGCTACACCTTC; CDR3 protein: CASSRGQRTNYGYTF
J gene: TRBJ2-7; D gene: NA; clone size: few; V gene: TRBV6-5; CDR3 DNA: TGTGCCAGCAGTTACTCGGTCGGCGCCTACGAGCAGTACTTC; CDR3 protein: CASSYSVGAYEQYF
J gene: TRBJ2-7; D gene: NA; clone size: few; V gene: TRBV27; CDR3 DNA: TGTGCCAGCAGTTTTTTGGGGCAGTACTACGAGCAGTACTTC; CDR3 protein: CASSFLGQYYEQYF
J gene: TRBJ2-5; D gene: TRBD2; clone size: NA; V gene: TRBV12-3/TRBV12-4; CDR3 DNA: TGTGCCAGCAGGGCTAGCGGAAACAATGAGCAGTACTTC; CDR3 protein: CASRASGNNEQYF
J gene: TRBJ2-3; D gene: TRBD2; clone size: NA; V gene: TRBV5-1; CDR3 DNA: TGCGCCAGCAGCCACGGACTAGCGGGGGGGAGCACAGATACGCAGTATTTT; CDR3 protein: CASSHGLAGGSTDTQYF
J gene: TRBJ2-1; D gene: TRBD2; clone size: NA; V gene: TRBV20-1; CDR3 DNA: TGCAGTGCTAGAGGGGGAAAGCGGGGATCCTACAATGAGCAGTTCTTC; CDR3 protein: CSARGGKRGSYNEQFF
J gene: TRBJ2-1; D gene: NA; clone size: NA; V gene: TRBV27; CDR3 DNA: TGTGCCAGCAGTGTTAATGTCGGCAATGAGCAGTTCTTC; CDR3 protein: CASSVNVGNEQFF
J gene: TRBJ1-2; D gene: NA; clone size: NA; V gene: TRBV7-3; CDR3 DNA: TGTGCCAGCAGCTTACAGAGTAATTTAGGCTATGGCTACACCTTC; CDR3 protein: CASSLQSNLGYGYTF
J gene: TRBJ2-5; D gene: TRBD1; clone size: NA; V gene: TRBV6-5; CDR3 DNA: TGTGCCAGCAGTTGGGGACAGGCCGTAGAGACCCAGTACTTC; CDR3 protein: CASSWGQAVETQYF
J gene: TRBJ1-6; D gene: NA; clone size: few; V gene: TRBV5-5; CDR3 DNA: TGTGCCAGCAACTCGGGACGGCATAATTCACCCCTCCACTTT; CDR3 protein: CASNSGRHNSPLHF
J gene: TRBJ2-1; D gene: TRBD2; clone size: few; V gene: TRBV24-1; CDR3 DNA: TGTGCCACCAGTGATTTTTCGACTAGCGGGGGCCGAACCTACAATGAGCAGTTCTTC; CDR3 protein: CATSDFSTSGGRTYNEQFF
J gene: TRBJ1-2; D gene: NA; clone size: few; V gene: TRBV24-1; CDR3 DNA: TGTGCCACCAGTAGCCAGAAGGGAATTTATGGCTACACCTTC; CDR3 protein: CATSSQKGIYGYTF
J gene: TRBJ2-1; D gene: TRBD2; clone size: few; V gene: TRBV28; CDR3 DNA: TGTGCCTGCCAGACTAGCGGGGAGTACAATGAGCAGTTCTTC; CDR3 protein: CACQTSGEYNEQFF
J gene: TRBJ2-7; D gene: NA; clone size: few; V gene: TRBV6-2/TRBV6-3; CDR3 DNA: TGTGCCAGCAGTTACGTCGTGCTGGGCTCCTACGAGCAGTACTTC; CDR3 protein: CASSYVVLGSYEQYF
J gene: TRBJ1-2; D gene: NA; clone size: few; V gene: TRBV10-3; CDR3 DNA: TGTGCCATCAGTGATCGACCGACGTATGGCTACACCTTC; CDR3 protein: CAISDRPTYGYTF
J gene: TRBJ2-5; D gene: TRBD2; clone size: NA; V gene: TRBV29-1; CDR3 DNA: TGCAGCGTTGAATCGCTAGCGGGAGGTTTCAATGAGCAGTACTTC; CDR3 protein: CSVESLAGGFNEQYF
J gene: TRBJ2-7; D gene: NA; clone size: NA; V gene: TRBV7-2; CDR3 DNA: TGTGCCAGCAGCTTAAGGAACAGGGTCGAGCAGTACTTC; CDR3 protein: CASSLRNRVEQYF
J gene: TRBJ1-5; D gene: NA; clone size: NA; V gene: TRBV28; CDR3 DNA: TGTGTCAGCGGATGGGGAGGGGTTAGCAATCAGCCCCAGCATTTT; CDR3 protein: CVSGWGGVSNQPQHF
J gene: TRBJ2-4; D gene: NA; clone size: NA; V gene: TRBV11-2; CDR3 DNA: TGTGCCAGCAGCTTATGGGACCGAAAGCTAGCCAAAAACATTCAGTACTTC; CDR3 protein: CASSLWDRKLAKNIQYF
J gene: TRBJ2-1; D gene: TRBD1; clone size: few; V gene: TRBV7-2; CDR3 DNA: TGTGCCAGCAGCTTAGAGGGACAGTCCTACAATGAGCAGTTCTTC; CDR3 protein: CASSLEGQSYNEQFF
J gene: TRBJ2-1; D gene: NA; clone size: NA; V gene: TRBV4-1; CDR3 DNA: TGCGCCAGCAGCCAAGAAAAGATCGGGAATGAGCAGTTCTTC; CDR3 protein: CASSQEKIGNEQFF
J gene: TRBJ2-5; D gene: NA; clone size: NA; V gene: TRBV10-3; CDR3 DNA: TGTGCCATCAGTGATGGCAGTATCATGGAGACCCAGTACTTC; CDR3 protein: CAISDGSIMETQYF
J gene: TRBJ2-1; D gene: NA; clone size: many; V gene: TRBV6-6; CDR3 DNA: TGTGCCAGCAGTTATCAGAACAATGAGCAGTTCTTC; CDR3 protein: CASSYQNNEQFF
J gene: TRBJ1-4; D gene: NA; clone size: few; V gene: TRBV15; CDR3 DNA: TGTGCCACCAGCAGAGATGTGGGAGGAAAACTGTTTTTT; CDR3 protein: CATSRDVGGKLFF
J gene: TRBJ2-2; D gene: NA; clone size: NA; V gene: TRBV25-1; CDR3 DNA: TGTGCCAGCAGTGAGATGTGGGGAGTCACCGGGGAGCTGTTTTTT; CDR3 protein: CASSEMWGVTGELFF
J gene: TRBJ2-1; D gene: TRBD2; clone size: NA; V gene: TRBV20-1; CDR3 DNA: TGCAGTGCTAGAGATGAGGGACTAGCGGGGGGGAATGAGCAGTTCTTC; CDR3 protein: CSARDEGLAGGNEQFF
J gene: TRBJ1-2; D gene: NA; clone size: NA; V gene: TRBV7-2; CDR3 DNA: TGTGCCAGCAGCTTCCCCCCAGGAGGCTACACCTTC; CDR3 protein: CASSFPPGGYTF
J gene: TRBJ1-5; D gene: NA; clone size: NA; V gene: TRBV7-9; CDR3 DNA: TGTGCCAGCAGCAGAGCTACTCCCTATAGCAATCAGCCCCAGCATTTT; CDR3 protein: CASSRATPYSNQPQHF
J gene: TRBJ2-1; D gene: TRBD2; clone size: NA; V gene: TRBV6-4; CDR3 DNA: TGTGCCAGCAGAGCCTCGATTGGCGGGGGGCCTTACAATGAGCAGTTCTTC; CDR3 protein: CASRASIGGGPYNEQFF
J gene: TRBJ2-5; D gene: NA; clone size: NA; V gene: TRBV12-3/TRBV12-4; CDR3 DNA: TGTGCCAGCAGTCCCCCGTCGTTAAGGGGGGCAGTTCAAGAGACCCAGTACTTC; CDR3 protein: CASSPPSLRGAVQETQYF
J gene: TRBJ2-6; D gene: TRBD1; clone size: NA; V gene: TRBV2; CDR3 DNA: TGTGCCAGCAGTGAGGAGGAGGGACAGGAAAACTCTGGGGCCAACGTCCTGACTTTC; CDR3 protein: CASSEEEGQENSGANVLTF
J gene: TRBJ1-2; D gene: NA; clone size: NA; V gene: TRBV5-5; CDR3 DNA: TGTGCCAGCAGCTTGGGTGGGACATCATATGGCTACACCTTC; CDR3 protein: CASSLGGTSYGYTF
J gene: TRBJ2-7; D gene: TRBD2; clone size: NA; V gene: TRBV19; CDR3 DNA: TGTGCCAGTACTAGCGGGCCCTACAATGAGCAGTACTTC; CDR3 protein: CASTSGPYNEQYF
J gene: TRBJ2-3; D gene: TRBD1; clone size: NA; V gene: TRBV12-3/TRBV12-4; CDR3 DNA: TGTGCCAGCAGTATGACAGGGGGCATAACAGATACGCAGTATTTT; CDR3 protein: CASSMTGGITDTQYF
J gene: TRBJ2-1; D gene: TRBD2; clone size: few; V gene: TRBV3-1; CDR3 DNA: TGTGCCAGCAGCCAAGATGGGGCTAGCGGGAGGGGCGGGTACAATGAGCAGTTCTTC; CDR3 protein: CASSQDGASGRGGYNEQFF
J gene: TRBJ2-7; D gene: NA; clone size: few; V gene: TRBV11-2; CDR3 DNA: TGTGCCAGCAGCTTAGACAGGATGTTTAACTACGAGCAGTACTTC; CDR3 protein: CASSLDRMFNYEQYF
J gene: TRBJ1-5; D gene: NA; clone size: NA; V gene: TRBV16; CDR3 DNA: TGTGCCAGCAGCTCCCGGGATTTGGGAGGGAATCAGCCCCAGCATTTT; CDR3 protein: CASSSRDLGGNQPQHF
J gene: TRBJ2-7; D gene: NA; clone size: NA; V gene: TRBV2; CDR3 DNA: TGTGCCAGCAGTGAAGACCAGGTCTACGAGCAGTACTTC; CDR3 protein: CASSEDQVYEQYF
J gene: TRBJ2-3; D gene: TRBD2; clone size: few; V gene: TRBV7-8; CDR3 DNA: TGTGCCAGCAGCCCCAGGGGCGGGAGGGCCCTCAGCACAGATACGCAGTATTTT; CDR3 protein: CASSPRGGRALSTDTQYF
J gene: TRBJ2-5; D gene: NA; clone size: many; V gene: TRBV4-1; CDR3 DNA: TGCGCCAGCAGCCATGCCACTAAGAAGCAGTACTTC; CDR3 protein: CASSHATKKQYF
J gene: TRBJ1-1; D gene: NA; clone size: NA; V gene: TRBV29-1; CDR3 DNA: TGCAGCGTTGAAGATCCCGACAAAAACACTGAAGCTTTCTTT; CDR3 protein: CSVEDPDKNTEAFF
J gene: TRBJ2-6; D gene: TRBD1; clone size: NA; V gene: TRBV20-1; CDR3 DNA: TGCAGTGCTAGCCCGGTTAGGGGGCTCTCTGGGGCCAACGTCCTGACTTTC; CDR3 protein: CSASPVRGLSGANVLTF
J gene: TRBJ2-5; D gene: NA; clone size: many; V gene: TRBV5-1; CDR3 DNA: TGTGCCAGCAGCTTATATCAAGAGACCCAGTACTTC; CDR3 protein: CASSLYQETQYF
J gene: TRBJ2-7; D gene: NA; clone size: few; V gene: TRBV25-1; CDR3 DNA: TGTGCCAGCAGGCAGGACGGACCCTACGAGCAGTACTTC; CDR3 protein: CASRQDGPYEQYF
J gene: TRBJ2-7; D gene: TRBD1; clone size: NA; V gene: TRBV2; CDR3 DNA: TGTGCCAGCACACTGACAGGGTCTGGGTACGAGCAGTACTTC; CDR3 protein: CASTLTGSGYEQYF
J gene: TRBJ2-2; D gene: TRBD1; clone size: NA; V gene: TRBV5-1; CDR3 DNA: TGCGCCAGCAGCCAAGACAGGGCGGACACCGGGGAGCTGTTTTTT; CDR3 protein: CASSQDRADTGELFF
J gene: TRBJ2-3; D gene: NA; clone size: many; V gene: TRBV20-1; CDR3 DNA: TGCAGTGCTTCAGGGGCCGAGGTGGCAGATACGCAGTATTTT; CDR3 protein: CSASGAEVADTQYF
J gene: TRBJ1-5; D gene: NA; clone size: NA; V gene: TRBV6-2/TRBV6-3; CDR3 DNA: TGTGCCAGCAGTTCGGGACAAAGGGTCAGTCAGCCCCAGCATTTT; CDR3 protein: CASSSGQRVSQPQHF
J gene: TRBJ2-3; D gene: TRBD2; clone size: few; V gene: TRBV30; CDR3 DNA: TGTGCCTGGAGTGAACTAGCGGGAACCACAGATACGCAGTATTTT; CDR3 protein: CAWSELAGTTDTQYF
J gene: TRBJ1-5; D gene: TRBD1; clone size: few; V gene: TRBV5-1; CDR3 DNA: TGCGCCAGCAGCTTGTCAGGGGGGCAGGGCAATCAGCCCCAGCATTTT; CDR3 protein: CASSLSGGQGNQPQHF
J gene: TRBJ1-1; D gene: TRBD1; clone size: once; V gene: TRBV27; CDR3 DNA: TGTGCCAGCAGCCCTCGACAGGGCGTAGCAGCTTTCTTT; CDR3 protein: CASSPRQGVAAFF
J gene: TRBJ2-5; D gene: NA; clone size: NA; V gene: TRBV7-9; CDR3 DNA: TGTGCCAGCAGCTTGGGACCCGGATTGAATGTCGAGACCCAGTACTTC; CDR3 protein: CASSLGPGLNVETQYF
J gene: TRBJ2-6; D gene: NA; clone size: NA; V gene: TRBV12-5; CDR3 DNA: TGTGCTAGTGGTTTGGTACTTGGACGGAGCGCCAACGTCCTGACTTTC; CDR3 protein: CASGLVLGRSANVLTF
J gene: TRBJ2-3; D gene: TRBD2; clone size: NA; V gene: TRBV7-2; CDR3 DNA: TGTGCCAGCAGCCATCCTCAGGGGGCCTCGACTAGCGGGAGTCCGGATACGCAGTATTTT; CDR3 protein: CASSHPQGASTSGSPDTQYF
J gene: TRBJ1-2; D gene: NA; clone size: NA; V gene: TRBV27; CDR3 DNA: TGTGCCAGCAGTCAAGCGCCCGGAACCTATGGCTACACCTTC; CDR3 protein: CASSQAPGTYGYTF